This entry features one T cell receptor beta chain sequence. What it binds is unknown. The V end lost 4 bases, the J end lost 0 bases, and 10 bases lay between the germline ends. Germline V gives CDR1 MNHEY, CDR2 SVGEGT. This CDR3 is built from 15 residues. The data stem from a study of blood T cells in healthy people across ages. The study, taken as a whole, reports: Comparison with aged donors showed that long-lived donors had more naive CD4+ cells and higher diversity. Diversity of TCR beta per million T cells declined in a roughly linear way with age. Diversity estimates drawn from one million T cells were deemed underestimates.

A second PCR, run for about 6 to 12 cycles, used a sample-barcoded 5' primer plus a J-beta primer mix. MiXCR, applied by TCRdb to the 5' RACE reads, yields one record per CDR3 protein. The sample shows more than 650,000 distinct CDR3 sequences, 22% of them seen only once. The gene calls are TRBV6-2 or TRBV6-3 and TRBJ2-1, with D perhaps TRBD2 (6 bases). Sequenced material: blood. This clonotype originated in a man aged 70-80 years in good health. CDR3: CASSWRGSSYNEQFF. The CDR3 coding sequence is TGTGCCAGCAGTTGGCGGGGTAGCTCCTACAATGAGCAGTTCTTC.